The 21 T cell receptor beta chains presented below share a single source sample, sequenced in a study of cytomegalovirus exposure and HLA in healthy donors. Generated by immunoSEQ multiplex PCR, the TCRdb table keeps only in-frame clones and is missing some. The data contain fewer than 200,000 clones, about nine tenths of them singletons. The specimen was PBMCs. The origin of the receptors is a woman in her twenties or thirties in good health and CMV-seronegative.

The rearrangement uses TRBV4-3 and TRBJ2-7; TRBD2 matches 11 bases. V dropped 3 bases and J dropped 3; count of bases not matched to a gene: 1. There are 14 residues in the CDR3. Germline CDR1 is LGHNA and CDR2 is YSLEER. The CDR3 nucleotides read TGCGCCAGCAGCCACCTAGCGGGAGGCTACGAGCAGTACTTC. It is translated as CASSHLAGGYEQYF.

V gene TRBV19 combines with J gene TRBJ1-2, with TRBD1 matching over 8 bases. CDR1 is LNHDA, CDR2 SQIVND, per germline (reference sequence). This CDR3 has 16 residues. The V gene end was trimmed by 2 bases and the J gene end by 6 bases; junction bases not matched to a gene: 11. The CDR3 sequence: CASSISRTGNTDGYTF. As DNA, the CDR3 is TGTGCCAGTAGTATATCCCGGACAGGGAATACAGATGGCTACACCTTC.

In its sample, this clone was seen once. Here the CDR3 DNA reads TGTGCCACCAGTAACCAGCAGGGGCGCAACGAGCAGTACTTC. Translating it yields CATSNQQGRNEQYF. The chain is built from TRBV15 and TRBJ2-7; perhaps TRBD1 as D (6 bases). V lost 6 bases, J lost 5 bases, and 17 bases lay in between. CDR1 is LNHNV, CDR2 YYDKDF, per germline (reference sequence). The CDR3 spans 14 residues. The full variable domain, completed using reference TRBV15 and TRBJ2-7, is DAMVIQNPRYQVTQFGKPVTLSCSQTLNHNVMYWYQQKSSQAPKLLFHYYDKDFNNEADTPDNFQSRRPNTSFCFLDIRSPGLGDTAMYLCATSNQQGRNEQYFGPGTRLTVT.

J is TRBJ2-7 and V is TRBV6-6, with D unclear. This CDR3 is 14 amino acids long. The germline V gene has CDR1 MNHNY and CDR2 SVGAGI (reference sequence). V gave up 5 bases and J gave up 0 bases, with 11 bases separating them. The CDR3, as DNA: TGTGCCAGCAGTGTCGGAGCCGGCTCCTACGAGCAGTACTTC. It is translated as CASSVGAGSYEQYF.

J is TRBJ1-2 and V is TRBV7-8; TRBD1 aligns across 7 bases. Trimming cost V 5 bases and J 8 bases; bases outside gene matches: 8. Germline CDR1 reads SGHVS; CDR2 reads FQNEAQ. This CDR3 comprises 13 residues. The CDR3 bases are TGTGCCAGCAGCCTACCCAACAGGGGCGGCTACACCTTC. Its translation: CASSLPNRGGYTF.

The V gene is TRBV5-4, the J gene TRBJ2-5; TRBD1 matches at 7 bases. Losses at the gene ends were 0 bases for V and 5 bases for J; bases not matched to a gene: 4. Per the germline V gene, CDR1 is SGHNT and CDR2 is YYREEE (reference sequence). The length of the CDR3 is 14 residues. DNA of the CDR3: TGTGCCAGCAGCTTGGTAGGGGGCAGTGAGACCCAGTACTTC. Translation: CASSLVGGSETQYF.

This clone was counted a few times. CDR3 amino acids: CASRTGGARYGYTF. DNA of the CDR3: TGTGCCAGTAGAACAGGGGGCGCCCGCTATGGCTACACCTTC. The V gene is TRBV19, the J gene TRBJ1-2; 9 bases agree with TRBD1. Unmatched junction bases numbered 6, after V lost 6 bases and J lost 4 bases. This CDR3 is 14 amino acids long. From germline, CDR1 is LNHDA and CDR2 SQIVND (reference sequence).

The rearrangement joins TRBV11-2 to TRBJ2-3; TRBD2 agrees at 12 bases. The CDR3 runs 17 residues. Germline CDR1 SGHAT, CDR2 FQNNGV. V dropped 2 bases and J dropped 2; count of bases not matched to a gene: 5. The CDR3 is CASSLRLAGAITDTQYF. CDR3 DNA sequence: TGTGCCAGCAGCTTAAGACTAGCGGGAGCAATCACAGATACGCAGTATTTT.

The J gene is TRBJ1-1, the V gene TRBV10-2; D uncertain. Trimming pared 4 bases from V and 6 bases from J, leaving 6 bases between. CDR3 size: 11 residues. Germline V gives CDR1 WSHSY, CDR2 SAAADI. CDR3 region: CASSVGSEAFF. The CDR3 DNA follows: TGCGCCAGCAGTGTTGGGTCTGAAGCTTTCTTT.

The chain couples TRBV13 to TRBJ2-5; maybe TRBD2 (6 bases). The V gene's germline CDR1 is PRHDT and CDR2 FYEKMQ (reference sequence). The V end was cut by 5 bases, the J end by 4 bases, with 14 bases between. CDR3 length: 14 residues. CDR3 DNA: TGTGCCAGCAGCCAACGCCGGGGGATAGAGACCCAGTACTTC. Residues: CASSQRRGIETQYF.

The chain carries TRBV6-6 and TRBJ2-7, with 10 nucleotides matching TRBD2. Germline lookup yields CDR1 MNHNY and CDR2 SVGAGI (reference sequence). Trimming took 1 base from V and 3 from J; bases not matched to a gene: 3. The CDR3 extends over 15 amino acids. The CDR3 sequence is CASSYFVAGGYEQYF. DNA for the CDR3: TGTGCCAGCAGTTACTTCGTAGCGGGGGGCTACGAGCAGTACTTC.

The chain employs TRBV7-8 and TRBJ1-1; D ambiguous. The CDR3 has 17 residues. V shed 1 base and J shed 0 bases, with 15 bases lying between them. Germline lookup yields CDR1 SGHVS and CDR2 FQNEAQ. The CDR3 spells CASSLGLSGTLNTEAFF. DNA of the CDR3: TGTGCCAGCAGCTTAGGTTTGTCAGGCACCCTGAACACTGAAGCTTTCTTT.

The rearrangement links TRBV5-1 to TRBJ2-1; TRBD2 matches 8 bases. From germline, CDR1 is SGHRS and CDR2 YFSETQ. Germline trimming cut 0 bases from V and 6 bases from J; bases unmatched to any gene: 5. CDR3 size: 15 residues. This chain's CDR3 is CASSLAGAGANEQFF. Here the CDR3 DNA reads TGCGCCAGCAGCTTGGCGGGAGCGGGAGCCAATGAGCAGTTCTTC.

The chain couples TRBV20-1 to TRBJ2-5; weak D call: TRBD2 (5 bases). V was clipped by 6 bases and J by 2 bases, with 7 bases between them. Germline CDR1 and CDR2: DFQATT and SNEGSKA (reference sequence). The CDR3 covers 11 residues. Here the CDR3 reads CSAEDQETQYF. The CDR3 nucleotides read TGCAGTGCGGAGGATCAAGAGACCCAGTACTTC.

This clone was picked up one time. The chain couples TRBV2 to TRBJ2-7; D possibly corresponds to TRBD2 (6 bases). Germline CDR1 and CDR2: SNHLY and FYNNEI. CDR3 length: 15 amino acids. Trimming shortened V by 4 bases and J by 2 bases, and 15 bases separated the two germline ends. Here the CDR3 DNA reads TGTGCCAGCAGTGTGACGATGGGAGGAACCTACGAGCAGTACTTC. Protein product: CASSVTMGGTYEQYF.

The chain links TRBV7-8 to TRBJ2-1, with TRBD2 matching 7 bases. Germline CDR1 and CDR2: SGHVS and FQNEAQ. The CDR3 spans 15 residues. The ends lost 5 bases at V and 6 bases at J; junction bases unmatched: 10. This CDR3 reads CASSPSGGSGNEQFF. CDR3 DNA sequence: TGTGCCAGCAGCCCATCGGGGGGAAGTGGCAATGAGCAGTTCTTC. Drawing the rest from reference TRBV7-8 and TRBJ2-1, the complete variable domain is GAGVSQSPRYKVAKRGQDVALRCDPISGHVSLFWYQQALGQGPEFLTYFQNEAQLDKSGLPSDRFFAERPEGSVSTLKIQRTQQEDSAVYLCASSPSGGSGNEQFFGPGTRLTVL.

This clone appeared a single time. This chain uses TRBV30 with TRBJ1-1; no clear D. The CDR3 is 13 residues long. V lost 0 bases and J lost 4, with 9 bases in between. Germline-derived CDR1 and CDR2 are GTSNPN and SVGIG (reference sequence). The CDR3 DNA is TGTGCCTGGAGTGTCTGGGGTGGCACTGAAGCTTTCTTT. Translated: CAWSVWGGTEAFF.

The rearrangement joins TRBV18 to TRBJ1-2, with 9 nucleotides matching TRBD1. V lost 3 bases to trimming and J lost 4 bases; unmatched junction nucleotides: 6. This CDR3 is built from 15 residues. Germline V gives CDR1 KGHSH, CDR2 LQKENI. CDR3 in DNA: TGTGCCAGCTCACCGGGACAGGGAAGCCCCTATGGCTACACCTTC. It is translated as CASSPGQGSPYGYTF. The whole variable domain, filled in from reference TRBV18 and TRBJ1-2, reads NAGVMQNPRHLVRRRGQEARLRCSPMKGHSHVYWYRQLPEEGLKFMVYLQKENIIDESGMPKERFSAEFPKEGPSILRIQQVVRGDSAAYFCASSPGQGSPYGYTFGSGTRLTVV.

Written as DNA, the CDR3 is TGTGCCAGCAGCTTATCTGTGGTGGGGGTCTCCGGCGAGCAGTACTTC. It codes for CASSLSVVGVSGEQYF. J is TRBJ2-7 and V is TRBV9; D assignment may be TRBD1 or TRBD2 (5 bases each). The V gene's germline CDR1 is SGDLS and CDR2 YYNGEE. CDR3 length equals 16 residues. Trimming took off 4 bases at V and 6 bases at J, with 23 bases between the two ends. Together with reference TRBV9 and TRBJ2-7, the CDR3 gives the full variable domain: DSGVTQTPKHLITATGQRVTLRCSPRSGDLSVYWYQQSLDQGLQFLIQYYNGEERAKGNILERFSAQQFPDLHSELNLSSLELGDSALYFCASSLSVVGVSGEQYFGPGTRLTVT.

CDR3 residues: CASSDRQIYEQYF. The CDR3 nucleotides read TGTGCCAGCAGTGATCGGCAGATCTACGAGCAGTACTTC. This chain connects TRBV6-1 to TRBJ2-7, with D unresolved. From germline, CDR1 is MNHNS and CDR2 SASEGT. Between the trimmed V and J ends, which lost 3 bases and 3 bases, there was a span of 9 bases. This CDR3 region has 13 residues.

The genes are TRBV29-1 and TRBJ2-1, with D unclear. This CDR3 has 15 amino acids. Germline V gives CDR1 SQVTM, CDR2 ANQGSEA. Trimming removed 3 bases from V and 0 bases from J, with 12 bases in between. CDR3 region: CSVEGRAYSYNEQFF. Here the CDR3 DNA reads TGCAGCGTTGAGGGCAGAGCGTACTCCTACAATGAGCAGTTCTTC.